Shown below are 5 T cell receptor beta chains from a single sample sequenced in a study of a mutant IDH1 vaccine in newly diagnosed glioma. Noted time point: week 47, end of study. Each dose delivered 300 ug of mutant IDH1 20-mer peptide subcutaneously with imiquimod. Profiling relied on immunoSEQ multiplex PCR, and the TCRdb table lists in-frame clones only, not all of them. The data contain about 85,000 clones, nearly 90% of them singletons. No antigen is known for these receptors. The sequences come from PBMCs, collected from a glioma patient whose treatment included an IDH1 peptide vaccine. The receptors shown here come from a woman aged 45-65 years with glioma.

V and J are TRBV10-2 and TRBJ2-1, with 15 bases matching TRBD2. The CDR3 is 19 amino acids. After removal of 10 bases from V and 4 bases from J, the junction contained 17 bases not matched to a gene. The V gene's germline CDR1 is WSHSY and CDR2 SAAADI. This chain's CDR3 is CATRPKPTGTSGRYNEQFF. In nucleotides, the CDR3 is TGCGCCACCAGACCCAAACCAACCGGGACTAGCGGGAGGTACAATGAGCAGTTCTTC.

The chain is built from TRBV15 and TRBJ1-6; D is unclear. V was trimmed by 0 bases and J by 3 bases, leaving 6 bases between them. Germline V lookup: CDR1 LNHNV, CDR2 YYDKDF (reference sequence). CDR3 length: 15 residues. The CDR3 loop is CATSRDRFYNSPLHF. The CDR3 DNA reads as TGTGCCACCAGCAGAGATCGGTTCTATAATTCACCCCTCCACTTT. Full variable domain (remainder filled in from reference TRBV15 and TRBJ1-6): DAMVIQNPRYQVTQFGKPVTLSCSQTLNHNVMYWYQQKSSQAPKLLFHYYDKDFNNEADTPDNFQSRRPNTSFCFLDIRSPGLGDTAMYLCATSRDRFYNSPLHFGNGTRLTVT.

This clone has a single count. The chain carries TRBV6-5 and TRBJ2-7; D not resolved. Trimming cost V 2 bases and J 7 bases, with 6 bases left between them. CDR3 length equals 11 residues. CDR1 and CDR2 from the germline V gene are MNHEY and SVGAGI. The CDR3 loop is CASSYPPEQYF. As DNA, the CDR3 is TGTGCCAGCAGTTACCCCCCGGAGCAGTACTTC.

The chain is built from TRBV5-1 and TRBJ1-5; weak D call: TRBD1 (6 bases). This CDR3 is 14 amino acids long. CDR1 and CDR2 (germline): SGHRS, YFSETQ. V lost 0 bases and J lost 4, with 8 bases in between. The CDR3 coding sequence is TGCGCCAGCAGCTTGGAACAGGGAAATCAGCCCCAGCATTTT. Translation gives CASSLEQGNQPQHF.

V gene TRBV5-1 combines with J gene TRBJ2-2; TRBD2 matches at 9 bases. V lost 6 bases and J lost 3; bases outside the gene matches: 3. CDR1 is SGHRS and CDR2 is YFSETQ in the germline V gene. The CDR3 runs 14 residues. CDR3 sequence: CASTRLADTGELFF. In DNA form, the CDR3 reads TGCGCCAGCACCCGACTAGCGGACACCGGGGAGCTGTTTTTT. Supplemented by reference TRBV5-1 and TRBJ2-2, the full variable domain reads KAGVTQTPRYLIKTRGQQVTLSCSPISGHRSVSWYQQTPGQGLQFLFEYFSETQRNKGNFPGRFSGRQFSNSRSEMNVSTLELGDSALYLCASTRLADTGELFFGEGSRLTVL.